A selection of T cell receptor beta chains follows, all from one sample in a study of blood T cell repertoires in COVID-19. The repertoire was sequenced with immunoSEQ multiplex PCR; TCRdb's copy has only in-frame clones and lacks some. The table shows about 99,000 clones, with roughly nine tenths occurring only once. The sequencing sample was made of peripheral blood. The receptors come from a human donor in a cohort sampled during active COVID-19. Each CDR3 is given with its conserved first and last residue. The order of the fields is V gene, J gene, D gene, clone size, CDR3 protein, CDR3 DNA. A D gene is named only where the DNA matches it firmly. Clone size, where shown, is once, few, many, or a class for clones that have expanded.

TRBV5-1	TRBJ2-5	-	-	CASSLAGRGSQETQYF	TGCGCCAGCAGCTTAGCCGGTCGGGGGAGCCAAGAGACCCAGTACTTC
TRBV14	TRBJ2-3	TRBD2	once	CASSQWTSDTDTQYF	TGTGCCAGCAGCCAGTGGACTAGCGACACAGATACGCAGTATTTT
TRBV5-1	TRBJ1-6	-	few	CASSLLVGGTDNSPLHF	TGCGCCAGCAGCTTACTGGTCGGGGGGACGGATAATTCACCCCTCCACTTT
TRBV28	TRBJ2-3	TRBD2	once	CASNGGLKLDTQYF	TGTGCCAGCAATGGGGGACTAAAACTAGATACGCAGTATTTT
TRBV18	TRBJ1-5	TRBD1	-	CASSPGRDRVNQPQHF	TGTGCCAGCTCACCGGGCCGGGACAGAGTAAATCAGCCCCAGCATTTT
TRBV10-1	TRBJ1-2	-	-	CASSLTAYGYTF	TGCGCCAGCAGTTTGACAGCCTATGGCTACACCTTC
TRBV19	TRBJ1-2	TRBD1	-	CACGQGASGYTF	TGTGCCTGTGGACAGGGGGCGAGCGGCTACACCTTC
TRBV7-9	TRBJ2-7	-	-	CASSLENGYEQYF	TGTGCCAGCAGCTTAGAAAACGGCTACGAGCAGTACTTC
TRBV29-1	TRBJ1-4	TRBD1	-	CSVPGQGSEKLFF	TGCAGCGTGCCGGGACAGGGGAGTGAAAAACTGTTTTTT
TRBV30	TRBJ2-7	-	-	CAWRVPGHTLYEQYF	TGTGCCTGGAGGGTACCGGGACATACTTTATACGAGCAGTACTTC
TRBV11-2	TRBJ2-6	-	-	CASSLETGANVLTF	TGTGCCAGCAGCTTAGAAACAGGGGCCAACGTCCTGACTTTC
TRBV28	TRBJ2-5	TRBD1	-	CAIADRAKETQYF	TGTGCCATTGCGGACAGGGCGAAGGAGACCCAGTACTTC
TRBV29-1	TRBJ2-3	TRBD1	-	CSVRQGGTDTQYF	TGCAGCGTACGACAGGGGGGCACAGATACGCAGTATTTT
TRBV14	TRBJ1-1	TRBD1	-	CASSDRDRGTEAFF	TGTGCCAGCAGCGACCGGGACAGGGGCACTGAAGCTTTCTTT
TRBV6-5	TRBJ1-2	TRBD1	-	CASSLGTAYGYTF	TGTGCCAGCAGTCTAGGGACAGCCTATGGCTACACCTTC
TRBV4-2	TRBJ1-5	TRBD1	-	CASTSGTGSRGNQPQHF	TGTGCCAGCACCTCCGGGACAGGATCCCGTGGCAATCAGCCCCAGCATTTT
TRBV2	TRBJ1-2	TRBD1	-	CASSGDRAGGYTF	TGTGCCAGCAGTGGGGACAGGGCCGGTGGCTACACCTTC
TRBV27	TRBJ2-3	TRBD2	-	CASNPPGTSGTDTQYF	TGTGCCAGCAATCCTCCCGGGACTAGCGGCACAGATACGCAGTATTTT
TRBV3-1/TRBV3-2	TRBJ2-7	-	-	CASSPPREVNEQYF	TGTGCCAGCAGCCCCCCGAGAGAGGTCAACGAGCAGTACTTC
TRBV4-1	TRBJ1-5	-	few	CASSSSKIDSNQPQHF	TGCGCCAGCAGCAGTAGCAAAATCGATAGCAATCAGCCCCAGCATTTT
TRBV27	TRBJ2-7	TRBD2	-	CASSFLLAGGPYEQYF	TGTGCCAGCAGTTTTCTTCTAGCGGGAGGGCCCTACGAGCAGTACTTC
TRBV27	TRBJ2-1	TRBD1	-	CASSILTGTGGFNEQFF	TGTGCCAGCAGTATTCTGACCGGGACAGGGGGCTTCAATGAGCAGTTCTTC
TRBV3-1/TRBV3-2	TRBJ1-5	TRBD1	-	CASSKGQGDNQPQHF	TGTGCCAGCAGCAAGGGACAGGGCGACAATCAGCCCCAGCATTTT
TRBV19	TRBJ1-5	TRBD1	-	CASSILGQEYSNQPQHF	TGTGCCAGTAGTATTCTCGGACAGGAGTATAGCAATCAGCCCCAGCATTTT
TRBV28	TRBJ1-4	TRBD1	-	CASASRDGDREIEKLFF	TGTGCAAGTGCGTCTCGGGACGGAGACAGGGAGATTGAAAAACTGTTTTTT
TRBV6-5	TRBJ1-3	-	-	CASNQQGDAGNTIYF	TGTGCCAGCAATCAACAGGGAGACGCTGGAAACACCATATATTTT
TRBV7-9	TRBJ2-1	TRBD2	-	CASSSTQTGLAGEFDEQFF	TGTGCCAGCAGCTCAACCCAAACTGGACTAGCGGGAGAATTCGATGAGCAGTTCTTC
TRBV3-1/TRBV3-2	TRBJ2-7	TRBD2	-	CASSRPSGGAYEQYF	TGTGCCAGCAGCCGACCTAGCGGGGGGGCCTACGAGCAGTACTTC
TRBV28	TRBJ2-6	-	once	CASGPYLVSGANVLTF	TGTGCCAGCGGGCCTTACCTCGTCTCTGGGGCCAACGTCCTGACTTTC
TRBV19	TRBJ1-4	-	-	CARINQGEEKLFF	TGTGCCAGGATCAACCAGGGCGAGGAAAAACTGTTTTTT
TRBV2	TRBJ2-2	-	-	CASTERGGLFF	TGTGCCAGCACCGAGAGAGGGGGGCTGTTTTTT
TRBV6-5	TRBJ2-7	-	-	CASTEGYYEQYF	TGTGCCAGCACAGAGGGTTACTACGAGCAGTACTTC
TRBV19	TRBJ2-5	TRBD2	-	CASRQRGLGGETQYF	TGTGCCAGTAGGCAGCGGGGCCTGGGAGGGGAGACCCAGTACTTC
TRBV5-1	TRBJ1-4	-	-	CASSLDGTLSLGEKLFF	TGCGCCAGCAGCTTGGACGGGACTCTTTCCCTGGGTGAAAAACTGTTTTTT
TRBV6-5	TRBJ2-1	TRBD2	-	CASSYRLAWNEQFF	TGTGCCAGCAGTTATAGACTAGCCTGGAATGAGCAGTTCTTC
TRBV10-3	TRBJ2-1	-	once	CAIRNREGEQFF	TGTGCCATCAGGAACAGGGAGGGAGAGCAGTTCTTC
TRBV3-1/TRBV3-2	TRBJ2-7	TRBD1	-	CASSQGTGVSSEQYF	TGTGCCAGCAGCCAGGGGACAGGGGTTTCATCCGAGCAGTACTTC
TRBV5-1	TRBJ2-7	TRBD2	-	CASSFSAGDSYEQYF	TGCGCCAGCAGCTTCAGCGCGGGGGACTCCTACGAGCAGTACTTC
TRBV7-2	TRBJ1-1	TRBD1	once	CASSRGQGLTAFF	TGTGCCAGCAGCCGAGGACAGGGGTTGACAGCTTTCTTT
TRBV19	TRBJ2-2	TRBD1	-	CASSTTRGQGQVNTGELFF	TGTGCCAGTAGTACAACTCGGGGACAGGGGCAAGTGAACACCGGGGAGCTGTTTTTT
TRBV11-1	TRBJ2-7	TRBD2	-	CASSLGRGGYEQYF	TGTGCCAGCAGCTTAGGACGGGGGGGGTACGAGCAGTACTTC
TRBV19	TRBJ2-7	-	few	CASSADSLSAYEQYF	TGTGCCAGTAGTGCCGACAGCTTAAGTGCCTACGAGCAGTACTTC